The text below deals with one TCR beta chain. Germline-derived CDR1 and CDR2 are SNHLY and FYNNEI. This CDR3 comprises 13 residues. V was trimmed by 6 bases and J by 7 bases, leaving 13 bases between them. This sample was included in a study of radiation and T cells in renal cell carcinoma. Time point reported: blood 4 weeks post-SBRT, at nephrectomy. Treatment specified: 15 Gy SBRT to primary tumor, nephrectomy 4 weeks later. The patient's renal cell carcinoma had clear cell pathology. Using immunoSEQ multiplex PCR, the repertoire was profiled, and TCRdb retains in-frame clones only, with some absent. The table has 150,000 or so clones, about nine tenths seen once; the top ten hold roughly 12%.

This receptor was obtained from a woman in her 50s with renal cell carcinoma. The J gene is TRBJ1-5, the V gene TRBV2; tentative D call: TRBD1 (6 bases). Sequencing used blood, obtained from a patient whose treatment included radiotherapy and nephrectomy. CDR3 bases: TGTGCCAGCAGATTACTTCAGGGGCAGCCCCAGCATTTT. Translating it yields CASRLLQGQPQHF.